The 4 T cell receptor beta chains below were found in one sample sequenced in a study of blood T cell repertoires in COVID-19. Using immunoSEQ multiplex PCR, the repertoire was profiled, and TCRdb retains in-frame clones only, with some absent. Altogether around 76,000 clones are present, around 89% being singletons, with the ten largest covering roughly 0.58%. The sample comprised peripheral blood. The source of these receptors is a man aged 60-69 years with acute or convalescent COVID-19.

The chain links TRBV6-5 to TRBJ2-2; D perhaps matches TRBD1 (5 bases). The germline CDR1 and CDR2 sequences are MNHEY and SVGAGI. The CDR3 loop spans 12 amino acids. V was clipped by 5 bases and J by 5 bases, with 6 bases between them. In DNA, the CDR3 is TGTGCCAGCAGTAGACAGACCGGGGAGCTGTTTTTT. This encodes CASSRQTGELFF.

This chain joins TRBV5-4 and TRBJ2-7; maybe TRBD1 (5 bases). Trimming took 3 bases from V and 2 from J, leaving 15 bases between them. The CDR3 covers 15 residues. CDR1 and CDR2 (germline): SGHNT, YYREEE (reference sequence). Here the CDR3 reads CASSYLVGPPYEQYF. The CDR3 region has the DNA TGTGCCAGCAGCTACTTAGTGGGGCCCCCCTACGAGCAGTACTTC.

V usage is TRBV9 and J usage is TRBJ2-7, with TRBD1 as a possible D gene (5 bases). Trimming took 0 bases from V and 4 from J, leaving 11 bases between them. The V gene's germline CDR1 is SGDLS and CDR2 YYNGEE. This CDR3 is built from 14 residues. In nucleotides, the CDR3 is TGTGCCAGCAGCGTAGGCGCAGGGCCTTACGAGCAGTACTTC. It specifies CASSVGAGPYEQYF.

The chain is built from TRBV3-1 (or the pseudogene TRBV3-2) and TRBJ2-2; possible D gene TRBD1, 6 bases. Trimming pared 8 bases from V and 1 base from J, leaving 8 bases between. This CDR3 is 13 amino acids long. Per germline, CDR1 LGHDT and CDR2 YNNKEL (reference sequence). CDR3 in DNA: TGTGCCAGCCGACAGGTGAACACCGGGGAGCTGTTTTTT. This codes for CASRQVNTGELFF.